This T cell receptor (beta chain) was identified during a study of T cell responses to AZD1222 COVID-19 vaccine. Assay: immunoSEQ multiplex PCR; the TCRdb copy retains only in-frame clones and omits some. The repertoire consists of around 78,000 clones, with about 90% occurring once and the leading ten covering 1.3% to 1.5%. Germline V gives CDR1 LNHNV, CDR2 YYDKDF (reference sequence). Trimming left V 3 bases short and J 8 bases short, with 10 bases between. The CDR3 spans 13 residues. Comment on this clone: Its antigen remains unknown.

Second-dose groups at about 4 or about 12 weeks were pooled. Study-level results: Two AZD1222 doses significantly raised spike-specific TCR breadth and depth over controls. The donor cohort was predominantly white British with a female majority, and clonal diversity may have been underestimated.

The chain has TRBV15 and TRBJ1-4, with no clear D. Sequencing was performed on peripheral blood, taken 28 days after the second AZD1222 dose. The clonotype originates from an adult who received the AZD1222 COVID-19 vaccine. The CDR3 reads CATSSLRGEKLFF. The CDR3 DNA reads TGTGCCACCAGCAGCCTCCGGGGAGAAAAACTGTTTTTT.